These 22 T cell receptor beta chains came from one sample sequenced in a study of cytomegalovirus exposure and HLA in healthy donors (dated 2017 in TCRdb). Libraries were constructed by the immunoSEQ multiplex PCR assay. For the multiplex PCR, a mixture combining 60 forward primers for TCR Vbeta segments and 13 reverse primers for TCR Jbeta segments was used. TCRdb limited this immuneACCESS table to in-frame rearrangements with V and J called. A share of clones is missing; checked studies link under half to unresolved V genes, and the rest is unexplained. Across this sample there are around 150,000 clones, with approximately 86% seen only once. Together, the top ten hold nearly 2% of the sample. Sample: PBMCs. The receptors derive from a woman younger than 30 in good health and CMV-seronegative.

The CDR3 region is CASSSAGNTIYF. For the CDR3, the DNA is TGTGCCAGCAGCTCGGCTGGAAACACCATATATTTT. The chain is built from TRBV5-4 and TRBJ1-3; D unclear. V was pared by 3 bases and J by 2 bases, with 3 bases between. The CDR3 is made up of 12 amino acids. Looked up from germline, CDR1 is SGHNT and CDR2 is YYREEE (reference sequence).

Regarding this clone: One end of the junction is discordant with germline, which a read error may explain. The chain has TRBV29-1 and TRBJ2-1, with 8 positions matching TRBD2. There are 14 residues in the CDR3. Germline CDR1 reads SQVTM; CDR2 reads ANQGSEA. In nucleotides, the CDR3 is TGCAGCGTTAGAGCGGGGGTGCCCTACAATGAGCAGCTCTTC. Translating gives CSVRAGVPYNEQLF.

The chain joins TRBV6-6 to TRBJ2-2; D is perhaps TRBD2 (5 bases). The CDR3 covers 13 residues. Germline V CDR1 and CDR2: MNHNY, SVGAGI (reference sequence). V lost 8 bases and J 2 bases, leaving 9 bases between the germline ends. For the CDR3, the DNA is TGTGCCAGCGGGAGCTTTAACACCGGGGAGCTGTTTTTT. This codes for CASGSFNTGELFF.

This chain joins TRBV30 and TRBJ2-7; a weak D match, TRBD1 (6 bases). The CDR3 length is 13 residues. V shed 2 bases and J shed 0 bases, with 8 bases lying between them. Germline CDR1 and CDR2: GTSNPN and SVGIG (reference sequence). The CDR3 DNA reads as TGTGCCTGGAGTCAGGACAGCTCCTACGAGCAGTACTTC. It specifies CAWSQDSSYEQYF.

V gene TRBV30 combines with J gene TRBJ1-1, with D hard to call. Germline V gene data show CDR1 as GTSNPN and CDR2 as SVGIG (reference sequence). The CDR3 spans 12 residues. Deletions cut 4 bases from V and 4 bases from J, with 10 bases between. The CDR3 DNA follows: TGTGCCTGGACCTATTCGGGCACTGAAGCTTTCTTT. Protein: CAWTYSGTEAFF.

The V gene is TRBV19, the J gene TRBJ1-5; D not resolved. The CDR3 has 14 residues. V was cut by 3 bases and J by 3 bases, with 9 bases left in between. CDR1 is LNHDA, CDR2 SQIVND, per germline (reference sequence). CDR3 coding DNA: TGTGCCAGTAGTATGACATATGACAATCAGCCCCAGCATTTT. Protein: CASSMTYDNQPQHF.

J is TRBJ1-1 and V is TRBV30; weak D call: TRBD1 (5 bases). The CDR3 is 13 amino acids. Per the germline V gene, CDR1 is GTSNPN and CDR2 is SVGIG (reference sequence). V was clipped by 5 bases and J by 4 bases, with 14 bases between them. CDR3 DNA sequence: TGTGCCTGGTCTAACGCCGGGGGCACTGAAGCTTTCTTT. As protein: CAWSNAGGTEAFF.

The chain couples TRBV6-1 to TRBJ1-4; 8 bases map to TRBD1. The germline CDR1 and CDR2 sequences are MNHNS and SASEGT. CDR3 length equals 19 residues. Trimming removed 4 bases from V and 0 bases from J; junction bases left unmatched: 13. The CDR3 DNA reads as TGTGCCAGCAGTGCGCAAATAGGGGACAGGCGTGCAACTAATGAAAAACTGTTTTTT. Translated, it gives CASSAQIGDRRATNEKLFF.

The chain links TRBV30 to TRBJ1-4; 10 bases match TRBD1. The CDR3 loop spans 14 amino acids. Trimming removed 1 base from V and 10 bases from J; junction bases left unmatched: 6. The germline V gene encodes CDR1 GTSNPN and CDR2 SVGIG (reference sequence). The CDR3 loop is CAWSADRGQVKLFF. The CDR3 DNA reads TGTGCCTGGAGTGCTGACAGGGGGCAGGTAAAACTGTTTTTT.

The chain carries TRBV5-1 and TRBJ1-6; D gene uncertain. CDR1 and CDR2 from the germline V gene are SGHRS and YFSETQ. V gave up 4 bases and J gave up 5 bases, with 13 bases separating them. CDR3 length: 15 amino acids. The CDR3, as DNA: TGCGCCAGCAGCCGCGGGCAGGCGAATAATTCACCCCTCCACTTT. Encoded protein: CASSRGQANNSPLHF.

This chain uses TRBV11-3 with TRBJ2-2, with D unresolved. The germline V gene has CDR1 SGHNT and CDR2 YENEEA. The ends were cut back, 8 bases at V and 1 base at J, with 11 bases in the middle. CDR3 size: 14 residues. The CDR3 protein is CASSSVLNTGELFF. In DNA form, the CDR3 reads TGTGCCAGCTCGTCAGTCCTGAACACCGGGGAGCTGTTTTTT.

J is TRBJ2-1 and V is TRBV18; 8 bases agree with TRBD1. V dropped 5 bases and J dropped 8; count of bases not matched to a gene: 14. CDR1 is KGHSH, CDR2 LQKENI, per germline. The CDR3 loop spans 16 amino acids. CDR3 DNA sequence: TGTGCCAGCTCATCATACAAGGACAGGGTAGGGGATGAGCAGTTCTTC. Translating it yields CASSSYKDRVGDEQFF.

The CDR3 spells CASTTAGYLSEQYF. Here the CDR3 DNA reads TGTGCCAGCACTACGGCGGGATACCTCTCCGAGCAGTACTTC. J is TRBJ2-7 and V is TRBV6-1, with D maybe TRBD2 (6 bases). V was clipped by 7 bases and J by 6 bases, with 19 bases between them. The CDR3 sequence is 14 residues long. CDR1 and CDR2 from the germline V gene are MNHNS and SASEGT.

V gene TRBV18 combines with J gene TRBJ2-3, with TRBD2 as a possible D gene (6 bases). Trimming stripped 3 bases from V and 3 bases from J, with 16 bases between. Germline loops: CDR1 KGHSH, CDR2 LQKENI. The CDR3 has 16 amino acids. This CDR3 is CASSPTEGLGTDTQYF. The CDR3 region has the DNA TGTGCCAGCTCACCCACCGAGGGACTGGGGACAGATACGCAGTATTTT. Filled out from reference TRBV18 and TRBJ2-3, the complete variable domain reads NAGVMQNPRHLVRRRGQEARLRCSPMKGHSHVYWYRQLPEEGLKFMVYLQKENIIDESGMPKERFSAEFPKEGPSILRIQQVVRGDSAAYFCASSPTEGLGTDTQYFGPGTRLTVL.

The CDR3 reads CASSLMGTGSYGYTF. Written as DNA, the CDR3 is TGTGCCAGCAGCTTGATGGGGACAGGCTCCTATGGCTACACCTTC. The V call is TRBV5-8, the J call TRBJ1-2; TRBD1 matches at 8 bases. The CDR3 length is 15 residues. The V and J ends lost 1 base and 4 bases, in that order; junction bases with no gene match: 6. Germline assignment: CDR1 SGHTS and CDR2 YDEGEE.

J is TRBJ2-7 and V is TRBV30, with D maybe TRBD1 (6 bases). The ends were cut back, 1 base at V and 5 bases at J, with 24 bases in the middle. The CDR3 consists of 17 residues. Germline values: CDR1 GTSNPN, CDR2 SVGIG (reference sequence). The CDR3 here is CAWSEASSGRGGHEQYF. The DNA for the CDR3 is TGTGCCTGGAGTGAAGCCTCATCCGGCAGGGGTGGACACGAGCAGTACTTC.

This chain links TRBV7-8 with TRBJ2-1; maybe TRBD2 (7 bases). V was pared by 1 base and J by 3 bases, with 13 bases between. CDR3 size: 16 residues. CDR1 and CDR2 from the germline V gene are SGHVS and FQNEAQ. The CDR3: CASSLGGGASYNEQFF. In DNA form, the CDR3 reads TGTGCCAGCAGCTTAGGTGGGGGGGCAAGCTACAATGAGCAGTTCTTC.

In this sample, this clone turned up once. The chain links TRBV19 to TRBJ1-6, with a weak D call TRBD1 (6 bases). The CDR3 consists of 17 residues. Germline V CDR1 and CDR2: LNHDA, SQIVND (reference sequence). V was trimmed by 3 bases and J by 2 bases, leaving 14 bases between them. CDR3 loop: CASSISPGTPYNSPLHF. In DNA, the CDR3 is TGTGCCAGTAGTATCTCACCCGGGACACCCTATAATTCACCCCTCCACTTT.

This CDR3 reads CASSFEGESTGELFF. The DNA of the CDR3 is TGCGCCAGCAGCTTCGAGGGGGAGAGCACCGGGGAGCTGTTTTTT. V is TRBV5-1 and J is TRBJ2-2; D possibly corresponds to TRBD1 (6 bases). The germline V gene encodes CDR1 SGHRS and CDR2 YFSETQ. V was cut by 2 bases and J by 4 bases, with 12 bases left in between. This CDR3 has 15 residues.

The chain links TRBV18 to TRBJ1-2; 9 nucleotides agree with TRBD1. The CDR3 has 13 residues. Germline loops: CDR1 KGHSH, CDR2 LQKENI. V gave up 3 bases and J gave up 7 bases; unmatched junction bases: 3. As DNA, the CDR3 is TGTGCCAGCTCACCGGGACAGGGATCTGGCTACACCTTC. This encodes CASSPGQGSGYTF.

The chain carries TRBV28 and TRBJ2-1; TRBD2 matches 7 bases. Germline CDR1 reads MDHEN; CDR2 reads SYDVKM. The CDR3 has 15 residues. V lost 7 bases to trimming and J lost 2 bases; unmatched junction nucleotides: 8. The CDR3 bases are TGTGCCAGCACCCCAGGTGGGGGGGCCTACAATGAGCAGTTCTTC. This translates into CASTPGGGAYNEQFF.

The DNA of the CDR3 is TGTGCCAGCAGCTCACCGGGCCGGACAGGGGACTACGAGCAGTACTTC. As protein: CASSSPGRTGDYEQYF. V gene TRBV7-6 combines with J gene TRBJ2-7; 9 bases are shared with TRBD1. After removal of 4 bases from V and 3 bases from J, the junction contained 10 bases not matched to a gene. Germline V gives CDR1 SGHVS, CDR2 FNYEAQ. This CDR3 comprises 16 residues.